This T cell receptor (beta chain) was retrieved from a study of blood T cell repertoires in COVID-19 (dated by TCRdb to about 2020). Turning to the overall study: Collaborator samples came from the United States, Italy and Spain and covered acute and convalescent phases of COVID-19. Where HLA class I and class II types were available, the types were taken from metadata supplied by the sample provider, not from assay-based typing. A de-identified subject ID, COVID-19 status, age in years and sex were almost always included in the sample metadata. The prospective study material was composed of cDNA or gDNA derived from T cells, B-cell-depleted T cells, or PBMCs. Samples came from the ongoing ImmuneRACE study (first 160 participants) plus 1,254 subjects from 6 global collaborators. The repertoires were released in a freely available public database intended as a resource for research on the immune response to SARS-CoV-2. The dataset comprised deeply sampled blood TCRbeta repertoires from subjects exposed to, actively infected with, or recovered from COVID-19.

Findings and caveats that apply to the study as a whole: Clinical and demographic metadata were provided uncurated, with the amount varying by source and participant.

A distance of 15 bases separates the germline ends of V and J, which lose 4 bases and 7 bases respectively. The CDR3, cysteine through phenylalanine, is 15 amino acids long. The retained sequence is limited to the CDR3, 45 bases, with the frame set at the first base. Via the germline V gene, CDR1 is SGHRS and CDR2 YFSETQ. Each collaborating institution followed its own protocols to collect whole blood in K2EDTA tubes. For TCRbeta analysis, collaborators shipped samples as frozen whole blood, isolated PBMCs, or DNA extracted from either of those sample types. Regarding this clone: Its recognized antigen is unknown. No base qualities exist here, and no much larger clone lies one base off it.

TCRbeta CDR3 regions were amplified from genomic DNA by means of the immunoSEQ Assay, a bias-controlled multiplex PCR. In the authors' own workflow: Nucleated cell counts per sample were estimated from amplification of reference gene primers within the assay. Sequence reads were collapsed and filtered to measure the absolute abundance of every unique TCRbeta CDR3 rearrangement. For each sample, productive Simpson clonality was calculated as the square root of Simpson's diversity index across productive rearrangements. TCRdb re-hosts the immuneACCESS table, in-frame sequences only. Its copies lack some clones; in the studies checked, an unresolved V gene accounts for under half of them, and the cause for the rest is not known. V, J and clone size reflect that table, while D and trimming were determined from the DNA. The sample table records more than 250,000 clones; around 82% of these occur just once. In total, the top ten clones hold about 9.1% of the sample.

The origin of this receptor is a human donor in a cohort sampled during active COVID-19. The sequence links TRBV5-1 to TRBJ1-6; the D gene remains uncertain. Sequencing input: peripheral blood. The CDR3 region has the sequence CASSRIDGDNSPLHF. At the DNA level, the sequence is TGCGCCAGCAGCCGAATAGACGGAGACAATTCACCCCTCCACTTT.